This record looks at one T cell receptor beta chain sequence and its context. Germline CDR1 SGHRS, CDR2 YFSETQ. V was pared by 4 bases and J by 5 bases, with 12 bases of the junction left unmatched. The CDR3 runs 16 residues. Per the original data handling: Reference gene primers were amplified, and this amplification served to estimate nucleated cell counts. The assay was immunoSEQ multiplex PCR, and TCRdb's table has in-frame clones only and misses some. V, J and clone size derive from that table, while D and trimming were established from the DNA sequence. The table has 98,000 or so clones, roughly 88% seen once. The data are from a study of blood T cell repertoires in COVID-19. Across the study: Sites across the United States, Italy and Spain contributed samples from acute and convalescent COVID-19. PBMCs, B-cell-depleted T cells, or T cells were the source of the cDNA or gDNA that made up the material.

The sequencing input was peripheral blood. This TCR came from a human donor in a cohort sampled during active COVID-19. The chain has TRBV5-1 and TRBJ2-1, with 7 positions matching TRBD1. The CDR3 coding sequence is TGCGCCAGCAGCCCCCCGGGACAGAGGGGAAACAATGAGCAGTTCTTC. It specifies CASSPPGQRGNNEQFF.